This T cell receptor beta chain emerged from a study of T-cell reconstitution after alpha-beta-depleted transplantation in children. Findings and limits, study-wide: About two months after transplant, alpha-beta T cells reportedly came from several hundred expanded graft clones. The authors attributed T-cell counts and diversity one year after transplant mostly to newly produced T cells. The study traced high day-60 TCRbeta diversity in some patients to surviving recipient T cells and thymic progenitors.

The sample holds many counts of this clonotype. Its specificity is unknown. Library preparation (for TCRbeta) was performed with unique molecular identifiers. TCRdb processed the PCR reads anew with MiXCR; each CDR3 protein has one entry. The data show roughly 150,000 distinct CDR3 sequences, with 11% seen just once and about 13% held by the top ten. CDR1 and CDR2 (germline): SGHRS, YFSETQ. This CDR3 spans 12 amino acids. V lost 8 bases to trimming and J lost 0 bases, with 8 bases between them. The receptor's source is a boy younger than 10 with acute myeloid leukemia, due to receive a stem cell transplant. V and J are TRBV5-1 and TRBJ1-1; D possibly corresponds to TRBD1 (5 bases). Sequenced material: PBMCs, taken before TCRalphabeta/CD19-depleted stem cell transplant. The CDR3: CARQVMNTEAFF. The CDR3 bases are TGCGCCAGACAGGTGATGAACACTGAAGCTTTCTTT.